The 32 T cell receptor beta chains in this list originate from one sample, sequenced in a study of blood T cell repertoires in COVID-19. Clones were read by immunoSEQ multiplex PCR, and TCRdb kept only the in-frame ones, dropping some. In the table there are under 400,000 clones, roughly 87% of which are singletons. Sequenced sample: peripheral blood. The origin of the receptors is an older woman with COVID-19, enrolled during active disease.

The chain uses TRBV6-5 and TRBJ1-5; no definite D call. Trimming cost V 0 bases and J 9 bases, with 9 bases left between them. Germline-derived CDR1 and CDR2 are MNHEY and SVGAGI. The CDR3 runs 13 residues. CDR3 DNA: TGTGCCAGCAGTTACTCGAATACGGTGCCCCAGCATTTT. It yields the protein CASSYSNTVPQHF.

This chain connects TRBV2 to TRBJ2-1, with 11 bases fitting TRBD2. V lost 7 bases, J lost 9 bases, and 14 bases stayed unmatched. Per the germline V gene, CDR1 is SNHLY and CDR2 is FYNNEI. The CDR3 spans 16 residues. CDR3 bases: TGTGCCAGCATCGAGCGGTTGACTAGCGGGGAAGGTGAGCAGTTCTTC. It yields the protein CASIERLTSGEGEQFF.

V is TRBV12-3 or TRBV12-4 and J is TRBJ1-5; D perhaps matches TRBD1 (5 bases). The CDR3 is 12 amino acids. V was cut by 8 bases and J by 7 bases, with 12 bases left in between. The CDR3, as DNA: TGTGCCAGCGGGGCAGGGCAACAGCCCCAGCATTTT. As protein: CASGAGQQPQHF.

J is TRBJ1-1 and V is TRBV18; no clear D gene. The germline V and J ends were trimmed by 6 bases and 0 bases, with 11 bases remaining between them. The CDR3 contains 14 residues. Germline CDR1 is KGHSH and CDR2 is LQKENI. For the CDR3, the DNA is TGTGCCAGCTCTACGGAGGTCATGAACACTGAAGCTTTCTTT. It codes for CASSTEVMNTEAFF.

The chain recombines TRBV5-1 with TRBJ1-1; TRBD1 might be the D (6 bases). The ends were cut back, 4 bases at V and 1 base at J, with 11 bases in the middle. There are 14 residues in the CDR3. Germline V gene lookup returns CDR1 SGHRS and CDR2 YFSETQ. The CDR3 DNA is TGCGCCAGCAGCAGCGGGGGCAGGAACACTGAAGCTTTCTTT. Encoded protein: CASSSGGRNTEAFF. Looking up the rest from reference TRBV5-1 and TRBJ1-1 gives the full variable domain: KAGVTQTPRYLIKTRGQQVTLSCSPISGHRSVSWYQQTPGQGLQFLFEYFSETQRNKGNFPGRFSGRQFSNSRSEMNVSTLELGDSALYLCASSSGGRNTEAFFGQGTRLTVV.

V gene TRBV6-5 combines with J gene TRBJ1-5; 8 positions agree with TRBD1. The V gene end was trimmed by 5 bases and the J gene end by 1 base; junction bases not matched to a gene: 4. The CDR3 covers 15 residues. CDR1 and CDR2 (germline): MNHEY, SVGAGI. The CDR3 is CASSRQGQSNQPQHF. The CDR3 nucleotides are TGTGCCAGCAGTAGACAGGGGCAGAGCAATCAGCCCCAGCATTTT.

Regarding this clone: This sample includes further DNA sequences coding for the same CDR3. The chain joins TRBV29-1 to TRBJ1-1; TRBD1 matches at 9 bases. This CDR3 region has 12 residues. V lost 6 bases to trimming and J lost 1 base; unmatched junction nucleotides: 0. CDR1 SQVTM and CDR2 ANQGSEA come from the germline V gene. The CDR3 spells CSVDRGNTEAFF. As DNA, the CDR3 is TGCAGCGTGGACAGGGGGAACACTGAAGCTTTCTTT.

V and J are TRBV6-4 and TRBJ2-3; possibly TRBD2 for D (5 bases). Germline V gene data show CDR1 as MRHNA and CDR2 as SNTAGT. Trimming stripped 1 base from V and 0 bases from J, with 14 bases between. CDR3 length equals 17 residues. CDR3 sequence reads: CASSDWPGAGSTDTQYF. CDR3 sequence (DNA): TGTGCCAGCAGTGACTGGCCAGGTGCGGGCAGCACAGATACGCAGTATTTT.

The genes are TRBV28 and TRBJ1-2; 9 nucleotides agree with TRBD1. The germline V gene has CDR1 MDHEN and CDR2 SYDVKM. CDR3 size: 15 residues. The junction had 7 bases not matched to a gene; V was cut back by 3 bases and J by 5 bases. In DNA form, the CDR3 reads TGTGCCAGCAGTTTCTCCGGGACAGGGACTTATGGCTACACCTTC. It translates to CASSFSGTGTYGYTF.

The chain carries TRBV30 and TRBJ1-2; D is ambiguous. Germline CDR1 reads GTSNPN; CDR2 reads SVGIG (reference sequence). The CDR3 runs to 14 residues. Trimming cost V 1 base and J 4 bases, with 13 bases left between them. The CDR3 sequence is CAWSATLRSYGYTF. Here the CDR3 DNA reads TGTGCCTGGAGTGCTACACTAAGGTCCTATGGCTACACCTTC.

The chain combines TRBV24-1 with TRBJ2-7; 10 bases match TRBD2. Germline CDR1 reads KGHDR; CDR2 reads SFDVKD. This CDR3 is 13 amino acids long. The ends lost 12 bases at V and 0 bases at J; junction bases unmatched: 4. The CDR3 coding sequence is TGTGCCGCGGCTAGCGGGAGCTCCTACGAGCAGTACTTC. Amino acids: CAAASGSSYEQYF.

V gene TRBV7-9 combines with J gene TRBJ1-1; D is unclear. Germline V gene lookup returns CDR1 SEHNR and CDR2 FQNEAQ (reference sequence). The CDR3 spans 12 residues. The ends were cut back, 5 bases at V and 3 bases at J, with 7 bases in the middle. The CDR3 nucleotides are TGTGCCAGCAGCGAAACGGACACTGAAGCTTTCTTT. This sequence encodes CASSETDTEAFF.

This sequence joins TRBV12-3 or TRBV12-4 and TRBJ2-2, with 8 nucleotides matching TRBD1. The V segment lost 6 bases and the J segment 6 bases; nucleotides outside the gene matches: 3. The CDR3 has 13 amino acids. The CDR3 bases are TGTGCCAGCAGGGACAGGGAGGCCGGGGAGCTGTTTTTT. This gives the protein CASRDREAGELFF.

V usage is TRBV5-4 and J usage is TRBJ2-7, with 11 bases identical to TRBD1. CDR3 length: 14 amino acids. The germline CDR1 and CDR2 sequences are SGHNT and YYREEE (reference sequence). V lost 3 bases to trimming and J lost 5 bases; unmatched junction nucleotides: 4. Here the CDR3 DNA reads TGTGCCAGCAGCTACCGGACAGGGGGCGACGAGCAGTACTTC. As protein: CASSYRTGGDEQYF. Full variable domain (rest looked up from reference TRBV5-4 and TRBJ2-7): ETGVTQSPTHLIKTRGQQVTLRCSSQSGHNTVSWYQQALGQGPQFIFQYYREEENGRGNFPPRFSGLQFPNYSSELNVNALELDDSALYLCASSYRTGGDEQYFGPGTRLTVT.

The chain links TRBV7-9 to TRBJ2-1; TRBD2 is a possible D gene (6 bases). The CDR3 is 17 amino acids. The germline CDR1 and CDR2 sequences are SEHNR and FQNEAQ (reference sequence). V was cut by 4 bases and J by 6 bases, with 22 bases left in between. The CDR3 is CASSSATGTAYFNEQFF. CDR3 DNA sequence: TGTGCCAGCAGCTCCGCCACCGGGACTGCCTACTTCAATGAGCAGTTCTTC.

The J gene is TRBJ2-7, the V gene TRBV7-8; 12 bases map to TRBD2. The V and J ends lost 3 bases and 5 bases, in that order; junction bases with no gene match: 5. Germline V gives CDR1 SGHVS, CDR2 FQNEAQ. CDR3 length: 15 residues. As DNA, the CDR3 is TGTGCCAGCAGCTTCCTAGCGGGGGGGCTCCACGAGCAGTACTTC. This translates into CASSFLAGGLHEQYF.

This chain uses TRBV7-9 with TRBJ2-7, with 10 bases aligning to TRBD1. Germline assignment: CDR1 SEHNR and CDR2 FQNEAQ (reference sequence). V lost 3 bases and J lost 7; bases outside the gene matches: 6. The CDR3 has 14 residues. The CDR3 region is CASSLDRGTGEQYF. As DNA, the CDR3 is TGTGCCAGCAGCTTGGACAGGGGGACGGGGGAGCAGTACTTC.

The V and J genes are TRBV19 and TRBJ2-7; 7 bases align to TRBD1. The CDR3 loop spans 15 amino acids. Germline CDR1 LNHDA, CDR2 SQIVND (reference sequence). The ends lost 5 bases at V and 2 bases at J; junction bases unmatched: 9. The CDR3, as DNA: TGTGCCAGTAGTCTCGGACAGGCCAGCACCTACGAGCAGTACTTC. This sequence encodes CASSLGQASTYEQYF.

The V and J genes are TRBV6-5 and TRBJ1-1; 7 nucleotides line up with TRBD1. The germline V gene has CDR1 MNHEY and CDR2 SVGAGI. V trimming: 7 bases; J trimming: 1 base; junction bases outside the gene matches: 6. CDR3 length: 14 amino acids. DNA of the CDR3: TGTGCCAGCACCGTGGGACAGTCGAACACTGAAGCTTTCTTT. It encodes CASTVGQSNTEAFF.

Comment on this clone: Within the sample, other DNA sequences also encode this same CDR3. This chain links TRBV19 with TRBJ1-5; a possible D gene is TRBD1 (5 bases). There are 14 residues in the CDR3. Trimming took 3 bases from V and 7 from J, leaving 13 bases between them. Looked up from germline, CDR1 is LNHDA and CDR2 is SQIVND (reference sequence). In DNA form, the CDR3 reads TGTGCCAGTAGTATCGGGCAGGGCGGCCAGCCCCAGCATTTT. It encodes CASSIGQGGQPQHF.

The chain couples TRBV9 to TRBJ2-1; 10 bases are shared with TRBD2. CDR3 length: 15 residues. V trimming: 0 bases; J trimming: 9 bases; junction bases outside the gene matches: 6. The germline V gene encodes CDR1 SGDLS and CDR2 YYNGEE. For the CDR3, the DNA is TGTGCCAGCAGCGTAGAACTAGCGGGGTTCAGTGAGCAGTTCTTC. Encoded protein: CASSVELAGFSEQFF.

This chain's CDR3 is CASSQTYSGGQGGANVLTF. CDR3 sequence (DNA): TGCGCCAGCAGCCAAACCTACTCCGGGGGGCAGGGTGGGGCCAACGTCCTGACTTTC. V usage is TRBV4-1 and J usage is TRBJ2-6; D might be TRBD2 (7 bases). Trimming stripped 2 bases from V and 3 bases from J, with 20 bases between. This CDR3 is built from 19 residues. Germline lookup yields CDR1 MGHRA and CDR2 YSYEKL.

A single count supports this clone. The chain links TRBV10-3 to TRBJ2-1; possibly TRBD2 for D (6 bases). V shed 10 bases and J shed 1 base, with 17 bases lying between them. CDR1 is ENHRY, CDR2 SYGVKD, per germline. This CDR3 has 15 residues. In nucleotides, the CDR3 is TGTGCCACCCTACTGGGACTCCAGTCCTACAATGAGCAGTTCTTC. Encoded protein: CATLLGLQSYNEQFF.

The chain is built from TRBV19 and TRBJ1-2, with 10 bases lining up with TRBD1. Germline CDR1 reads LNHDA; CDR2 reads SQIVND (reference sequence). Trimming cost V 0 bases and J 7 bases; bases outside gene matches: 11. The CDR3 is 17 residues long. CDR3 in amino acids: CASSIDPGTGVLLGYTF. The DNA of the CDR3 is TGTGCCAGTAGTATAGACCCCGGGACAGGGGTTCTTCTTGGCTACACCTTC.

The CDR3 region is CASKPTGGIYEQYF. The CDR3 nucleotides read TGTGCCAGCAAACCCACAGGGGGCATCTACGAGCAGTACTTC. The chain uses TRBV2 and TRBJ2-7; 9 bases map to TRBD1. V dropped 7 bases and J dropped 3; count of bases not matched to a gene: 7. The CDR3 is made up of 14 amino acids. The germline gives CDR1 SNHLY, CDR2 FYNNEI.

This rearrangement joins TRBV5-1 to TRBJ2-7; D perhaps matches TRBD2 (5 bases). Germline assignment: CDR1 SGHRS and CDR2 YFSETQ. The V end was cut by 0 bases, the J end by 4 bases, with 14 bases between. CDR3 length equals 15 residues. Here the CDR3 DNA reads TGCGCCAGCAGCTTGGTCCCGGGGATAGAATACGAGCAGTACTTC. Translating gives CASSLVPGIEYEQYF. The entire variable domain, with the rest obtained from reference TRBV5-1 and TRBJ2-7, is as follows: KAGVTQTPRYLIKTRGQQVTLSCSPISGHRSVSWYQQTPGQGLQFLFEYFSETQRNKGNFPGRFSGRQFSNSRSEMNVSTLELGDSALYLCASSLVPGIEYEQYFGPGTRLTVT.

This sequence joins TRBV5-1 and TRBJ1-1, with D maybe TRBD1 (5 bases). V was cut by 0 bases and J by 5 bases, with 14 bases left in between. CDR1 is SGHRS, CDR2 YFSETQ, per germline. The CDR3 consists of 15 residues. CDR3 bases: TGCGCCAGCAGCTTGGCACTGGGTCAGGGAACTGAAGCTTTCTTT. Translating gives CASSLALGQGTEAFF.

In DNA form, the CDR3 reads TGCAGCGCAGTGGGAGGCAAAGAGACCCAGTACTTC. Translating it yields CSAVGGKETQYF. The chain recombines TRBV29-1 with TRBJ2-5; tentatively, D is TRBD2 (6 bases). V lost 7 bases, J lost 3 bases, and 12 bases lay in between. Looked up from germline, CDR1 is SQVTM and CDR2 is ANQGSEA. The CDR3 extends over 12 amino acids.

This clone appeared once. This chain uses TRBV5-1 with TRBJ2-2, with D possibly matching TRBD1 (5 bases). V lost 1 base to trimming and J lost 2 bases, with 12 bases between them. From germline, CDR1 is SGHRS and CDR2 YFSETQ. The CDR3 extends over 16 amino acids. CDR3 region: CASSLTPTANTGELFF. Here the CDR3 DNA reads TGCGCCAGCAGCTTGACCCCGACAGCCAACACCGGGGAGCTGTTTTTT. Full variable domain (outside the CDR3, taken from reference TRBV5-1 and TRBJ2-2): KAGVTQTPRYLIKTRGQQVTLSCSPISGHRSVSWYQQTPGQGLQFLFEYFSETQRNKGNFPGRFSGRQFSNSRSEMNVSTLELGDSALYLCASSLTPTANTGELFFGEGSRLTVL.

As for this clone: The junction shows a germline mismatch at one end, possibly a read error. The rearrangement links TRBV13 to TRBJ1-5, with TRBD1 matching 9 bases. The CDR3 has 15 residues. The V gene's germline CDR1 is PRHDT and CDR2 FYEKMQ (reference sequence). CDR3 loop: CASSLGTGINQPQHF. In DNA form, the CDR3 reads TGTGCCAGCAGCCTAGGGACAGGGATCAATCAGCCCCAGCATTTT.

The chain combines TRBV6-6 with TRBJ2-7, with D maybe TRBD1 (6 bases). V dropped 5 bases and J dropped 3 bases, with 20 bases sitting between them. The length of the CDR3 is 16 residues. Germline assignment: CDR1 MNHNY and CDR2 SVGAGI (reference sequence). DNA for the CDR3: TGTGCCAGCAGTCCCCACGTGAGGGGGAATTTCTACGAGCAGTACTTC. Amino acid sequence: CASSPHVRGNFYEQYF.

The chain carries TRBV18 and TRBJ1-1, with D unclear. This CDR3 comprises 15 residues. Per the germline V gene, CDR1 is KGHSH and CDR2 is LQKENI. V gave up 3 bases and J gave up 1 base, with 12 bases separating them. This CDR3 reads CASSPPGLRNTEAFF. Written as DNA, the CDR3 is TGTGCCAGCTCACCCCCCGGACTCCGGAACACTGAAGCTTTCTTT. Looking up the rest from reference TRBV18 and TRBJ1-1 gives the full variable domain: NAGVMQNPRHLVRRRGQEARLRCSPMKGHSHVYWYRQLPEEGLKFMVYLQKENIIDESGMPKERFSAEFPKEGPSILRIQQVVRGDSAAYFCASSPPGLRNTEAFFGQGTRLTVV.